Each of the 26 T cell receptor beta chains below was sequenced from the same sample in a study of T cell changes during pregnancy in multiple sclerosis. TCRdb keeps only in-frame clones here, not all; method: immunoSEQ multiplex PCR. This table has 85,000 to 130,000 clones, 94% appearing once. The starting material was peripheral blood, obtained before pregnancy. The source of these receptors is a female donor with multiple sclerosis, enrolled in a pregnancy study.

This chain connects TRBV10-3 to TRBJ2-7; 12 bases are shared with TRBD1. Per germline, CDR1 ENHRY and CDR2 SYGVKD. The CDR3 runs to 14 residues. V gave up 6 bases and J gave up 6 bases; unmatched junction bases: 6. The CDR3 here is CAISRDRGLTEQYF. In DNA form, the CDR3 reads TGTGCCATCAGCCGGGACAGGGGGCTTACCGAGCAGTACTTC.

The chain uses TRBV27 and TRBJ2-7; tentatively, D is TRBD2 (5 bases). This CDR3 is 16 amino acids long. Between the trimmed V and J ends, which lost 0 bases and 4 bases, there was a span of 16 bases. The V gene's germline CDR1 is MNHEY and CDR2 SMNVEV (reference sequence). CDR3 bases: TGTGCCAGCAGTTTATCGATAAGTAAGGAGGATTACGAGCAGTACTTC. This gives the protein CASSLSISKEDYEQYF.

CDR3 residues: CASSEYATSGETQYF. The CDR3 nucleotides read TGTGCCAGCAGTGAATATGCGACTAGCGGGGAGACCCAGTACTTC. The chain recombines TRBV2 with TRBJ2-5; TRBD2 matches 10 bases. Unmatched junction bases numbered 5, after V lost 2 bases and J lost 5 bases. There are 15 residues in the CDR3. The germline V gene has CDR1 SNHLY and CDR2 FYNNEI.

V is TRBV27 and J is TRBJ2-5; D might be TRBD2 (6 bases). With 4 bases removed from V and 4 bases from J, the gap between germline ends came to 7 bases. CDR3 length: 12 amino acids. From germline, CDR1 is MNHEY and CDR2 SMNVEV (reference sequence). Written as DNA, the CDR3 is TGTGCCAGCAGTTACGGGGGAGAGACCCAGTACTTC. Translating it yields CASSYGGETQYF.

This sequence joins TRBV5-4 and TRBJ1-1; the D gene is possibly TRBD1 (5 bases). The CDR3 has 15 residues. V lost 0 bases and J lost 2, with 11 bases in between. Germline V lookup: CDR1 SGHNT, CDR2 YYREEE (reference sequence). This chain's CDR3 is CASSLGQTPNTEAFF. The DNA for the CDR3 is TGTGCCAGCAGCTTGGGACAGACTCCAAACACTGAAGCTTTCTTT.

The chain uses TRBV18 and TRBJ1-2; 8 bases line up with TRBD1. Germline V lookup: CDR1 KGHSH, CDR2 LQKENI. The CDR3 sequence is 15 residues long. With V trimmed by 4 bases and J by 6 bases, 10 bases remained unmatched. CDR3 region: CASSLQVGQGDGYTF. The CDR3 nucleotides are TGTGCCAGCTCACTCCAGGTCGGACAGGGCGATGGCTACACCTTC.

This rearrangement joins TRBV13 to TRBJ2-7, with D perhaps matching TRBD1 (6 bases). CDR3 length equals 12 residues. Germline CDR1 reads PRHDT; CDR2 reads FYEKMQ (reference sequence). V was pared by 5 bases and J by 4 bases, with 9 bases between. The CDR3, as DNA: TGTGCCAGCAGCGAACAGGGATACGAGCAGTACTTC. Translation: CASSEQGYEQYF.

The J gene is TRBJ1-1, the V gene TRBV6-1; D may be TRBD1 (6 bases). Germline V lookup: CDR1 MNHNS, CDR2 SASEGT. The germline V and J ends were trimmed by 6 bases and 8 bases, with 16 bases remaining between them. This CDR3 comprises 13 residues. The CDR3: CASSIQGRQEAFF. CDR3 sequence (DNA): TGTGCCAGCAGCATCCAGGGGAGACAGGAAGCTTTCTTT.

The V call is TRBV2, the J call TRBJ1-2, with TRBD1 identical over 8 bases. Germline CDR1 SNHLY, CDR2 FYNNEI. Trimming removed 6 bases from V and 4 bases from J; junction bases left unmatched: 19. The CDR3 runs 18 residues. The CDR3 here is CASRSRTDRALGGYGYTF. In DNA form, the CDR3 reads TGTGCCAGCAGAAGCCGGACGGACAGGGCATTAGGCGGCTATGGCTACACCTTC.

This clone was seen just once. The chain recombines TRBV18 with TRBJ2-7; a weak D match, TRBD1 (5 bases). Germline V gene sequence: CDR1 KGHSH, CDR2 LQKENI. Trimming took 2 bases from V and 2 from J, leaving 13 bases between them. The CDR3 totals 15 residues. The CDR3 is CASSPGQGLTYEQYF. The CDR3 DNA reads TGTGCCAGCTCACCAGGTCAGGGCCTCACCTACGAGCAGTACTTC.

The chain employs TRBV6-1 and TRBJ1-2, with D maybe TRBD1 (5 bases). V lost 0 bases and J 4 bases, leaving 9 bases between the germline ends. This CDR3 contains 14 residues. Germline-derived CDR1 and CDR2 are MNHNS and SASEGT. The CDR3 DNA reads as TGTGCCAGCAGTGAAGCACAGGCCGGCTATGGCTACACCTTC. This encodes CASSEAQAGYGYTF.

The CDR3 region is CASRSVLGVQETQYF. The CDR3 region has the DNA TGTGCCAGCAGGTCGGTCCTGGGAGTTCAAGAGACCCAGTACTTC. The J gene is TRBJ2-5, the V gene TRBV6-5, with TRBD2 as a possible D gene (5 bases). The CDR3 spans 15 residues. Trimming took 6 bases from V and 2 from J, leaving 16 bases between them. Germline-derived CDR1 and CDR2 are MNHEY and SVGAGI.

The CDR3: CASSQGFENQPQHF. Here the CDR3 DNA reads TGCGCCAGCTCCCAGGGGTTCGAAAATCAGCCCCAGCATTTT. The chain joins TRBV5-1 to TRBJ1-5; D possibly corresponds to TRBD1 (6 bases). Looked up from germline, CDR1 is SGHRS and CDR2 is YFSETQ. The CDR3 runs to 14 residues. Trimming cost V 7 bases and J 4 bases, with 15 bases left between them.

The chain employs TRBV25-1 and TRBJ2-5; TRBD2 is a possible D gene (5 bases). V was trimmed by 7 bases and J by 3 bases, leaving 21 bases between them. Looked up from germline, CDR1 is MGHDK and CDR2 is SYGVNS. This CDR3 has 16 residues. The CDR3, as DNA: TGTGCCAGCAACGTCGGCAGGACTCGGCGAAAAGAGACCCAGTACTTC. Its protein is CASNVGRTRRKETQYF.

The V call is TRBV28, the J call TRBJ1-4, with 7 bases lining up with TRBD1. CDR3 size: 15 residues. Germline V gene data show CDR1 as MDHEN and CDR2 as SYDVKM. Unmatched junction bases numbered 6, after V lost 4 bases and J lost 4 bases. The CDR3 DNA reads TGTGCCAGCAGTTCAGGGGGAGGCAGTAATGAAAAACTGTTTTTT. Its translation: CASSSGGGSNEKLFF.

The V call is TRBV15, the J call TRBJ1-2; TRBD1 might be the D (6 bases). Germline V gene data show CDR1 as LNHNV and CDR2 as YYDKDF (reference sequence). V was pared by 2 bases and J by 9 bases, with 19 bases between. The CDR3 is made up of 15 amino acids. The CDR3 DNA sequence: TGTGCCACCAGCAGACCTAGATCCAACAGGGTTAGCTACACCTTC. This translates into CATSRPRSNRVSYTF. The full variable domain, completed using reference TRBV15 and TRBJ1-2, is DAMVIQNPRYQVTQFGKPVTLSCSQTLNHNVMYWYQQKSSQAPKLLFHYYDKDFNNEADTPDNFQSRRPNTSFCFLDIRSPGLGDTAMYLCATSRPRSNRVSYTFGSGTRLTVV.

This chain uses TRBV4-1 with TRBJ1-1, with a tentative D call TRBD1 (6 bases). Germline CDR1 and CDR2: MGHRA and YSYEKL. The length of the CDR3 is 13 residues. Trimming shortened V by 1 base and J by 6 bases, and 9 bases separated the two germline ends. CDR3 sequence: CASSQGRGAEAFF. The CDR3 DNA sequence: TGCGCCAGCAGCCAAGGCAGGGGAGCTGAAGCTTTCTTT.

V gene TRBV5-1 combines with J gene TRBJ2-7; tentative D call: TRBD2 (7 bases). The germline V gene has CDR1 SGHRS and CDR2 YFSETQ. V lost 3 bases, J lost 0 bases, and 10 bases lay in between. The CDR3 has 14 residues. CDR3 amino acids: CASSWGGSSYEQYF. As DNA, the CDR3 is TGCGCCAGCAGCTGGGGGGGCAGCTCCTACGAGCAGTACTTC.

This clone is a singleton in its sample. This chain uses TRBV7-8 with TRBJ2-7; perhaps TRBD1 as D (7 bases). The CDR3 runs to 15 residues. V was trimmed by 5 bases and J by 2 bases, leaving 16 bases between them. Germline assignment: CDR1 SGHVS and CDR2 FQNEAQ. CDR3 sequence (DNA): TGTGCCAGCAGCCAGCGACAGGGACTTACCTACGAGCAGTACTTC. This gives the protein CASSQRQGLTYEQYF.

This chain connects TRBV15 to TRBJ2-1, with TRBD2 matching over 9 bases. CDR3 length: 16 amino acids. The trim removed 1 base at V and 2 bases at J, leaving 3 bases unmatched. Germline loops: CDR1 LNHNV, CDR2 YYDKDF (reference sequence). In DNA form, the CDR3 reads TGTGCCACCAGCAGAGCTTTAGCGGGAGCCTACAATGAGCAGTTCTTC. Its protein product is CATSRALAGAYNEQFF.

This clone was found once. DNA of the CDR3: TGCAGCGTTGGGGCTAGCAATCAGCCCCAGCATTTT. Amino acid sequence: CSVGASNQPQHF. V and J are TRBV29-1 and TRBJ1-5; D is ambiguous. Germline CDR1 reads SQVTM; CDR2 reads ANQGSEA. V was trimmed by 4 bases and J by 0 bases, leaving 4 bases between them. This CDR3 is built from 12 residues.

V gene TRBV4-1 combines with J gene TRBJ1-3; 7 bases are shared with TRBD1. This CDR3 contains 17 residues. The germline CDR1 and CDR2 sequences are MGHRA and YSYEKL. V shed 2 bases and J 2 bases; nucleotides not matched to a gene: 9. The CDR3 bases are TGCGCCAGCAGCCAACGTGTTATAGGGGGCCCTGGAAACACCATATATTTT. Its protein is CASSQRVIGGPGNTIYF.

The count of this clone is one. As DNA, the CDR3 is TGCGCCAGCAGGCGCGGGACAGGCACAGATACGCAGTATTTT. It specifies CASRRGTGTDTQYF. The chain carries TRBV5-1 and TRBJ2-3; maybe TRBD1 (7 bases). This CDR3 comprises 14 residues. In germline, CDR1 is SGHRS, CDR2 YFSETQ. The V end was cut by 5 bases, the J end by 1 base, with 11 bases between.

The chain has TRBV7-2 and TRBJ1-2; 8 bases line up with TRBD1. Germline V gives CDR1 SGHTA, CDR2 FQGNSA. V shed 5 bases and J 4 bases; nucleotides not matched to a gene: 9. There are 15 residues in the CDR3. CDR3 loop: CASSANSGQVYGYTF. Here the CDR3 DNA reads TGTGCCAGCAGCGCCAACTCGGGACAGGTCTATGGCTACACCTTC.

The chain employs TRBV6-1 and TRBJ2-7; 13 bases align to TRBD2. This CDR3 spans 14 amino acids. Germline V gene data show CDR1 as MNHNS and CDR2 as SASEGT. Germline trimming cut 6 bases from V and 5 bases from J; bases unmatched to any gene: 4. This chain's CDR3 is CASRGGTSGNEQYF. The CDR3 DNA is TGTGCCAGCAGGGGGGGGACTAGCGGGAACGAGCAGTACTTC.

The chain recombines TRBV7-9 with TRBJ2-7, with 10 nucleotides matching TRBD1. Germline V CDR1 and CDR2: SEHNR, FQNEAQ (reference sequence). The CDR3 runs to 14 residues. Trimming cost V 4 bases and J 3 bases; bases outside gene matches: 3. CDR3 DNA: TGTGCCAGCAGCTCGACAGGGGGCAACTACGAGCAGTACTTC. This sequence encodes CASSSTGGNYEQYF.